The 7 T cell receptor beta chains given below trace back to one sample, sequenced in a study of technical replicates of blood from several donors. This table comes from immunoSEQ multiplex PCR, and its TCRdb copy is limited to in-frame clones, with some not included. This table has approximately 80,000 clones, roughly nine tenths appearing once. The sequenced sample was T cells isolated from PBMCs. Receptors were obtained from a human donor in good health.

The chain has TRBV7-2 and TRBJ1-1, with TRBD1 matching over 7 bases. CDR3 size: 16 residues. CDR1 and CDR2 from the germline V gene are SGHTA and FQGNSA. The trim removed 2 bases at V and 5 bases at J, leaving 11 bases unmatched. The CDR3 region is CASSLYEGAGWTEAFF. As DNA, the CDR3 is TGTGCCAGCAGCTTATATGAGGGGGCCGGTTGGACTGAAGCTTTCTTT.

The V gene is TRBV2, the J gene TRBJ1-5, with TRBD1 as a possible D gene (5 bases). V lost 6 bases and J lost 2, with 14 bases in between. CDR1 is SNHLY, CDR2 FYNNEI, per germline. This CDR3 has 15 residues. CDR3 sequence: CASRDSGGGNQPQHF. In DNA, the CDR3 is TGTGCCAGCAGGGACTCGGGAGGGGGCAATCAGCCCCAGCATTTT.

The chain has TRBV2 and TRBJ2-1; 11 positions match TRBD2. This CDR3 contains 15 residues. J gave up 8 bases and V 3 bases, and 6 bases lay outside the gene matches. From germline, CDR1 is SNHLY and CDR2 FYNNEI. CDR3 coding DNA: TGTGCCAGCAGTGATCTTACTAGCGGGGGTCATGAGCAGTTCTTC. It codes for CASSDLTSGGHEQFF.

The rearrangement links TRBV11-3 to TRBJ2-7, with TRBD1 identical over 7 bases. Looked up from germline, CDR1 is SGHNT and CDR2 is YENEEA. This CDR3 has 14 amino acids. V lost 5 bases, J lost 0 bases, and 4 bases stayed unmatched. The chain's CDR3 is CASSQGTASYEQYF. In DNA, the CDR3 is TGTGCCAGCAGCCAAGGGACAGCCTCCTACGAGCAGTACTTC.

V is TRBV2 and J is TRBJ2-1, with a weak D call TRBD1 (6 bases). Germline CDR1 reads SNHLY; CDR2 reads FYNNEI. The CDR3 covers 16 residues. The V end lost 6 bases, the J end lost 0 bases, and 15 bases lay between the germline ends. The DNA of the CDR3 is TGTGCCAGCAGCCGACAGGTCTCGAGCTCCTACAATGAGCAGTTCTTC. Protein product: CASSRQVSSSYNEQFF.

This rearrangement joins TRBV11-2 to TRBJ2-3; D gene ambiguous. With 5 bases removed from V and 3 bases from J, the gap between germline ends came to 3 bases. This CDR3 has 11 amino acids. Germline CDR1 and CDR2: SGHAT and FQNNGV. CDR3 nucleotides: TGTGCCAGCAGCCAGACAGATACGCAGTATTTT. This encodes CASSQTDTQYF.

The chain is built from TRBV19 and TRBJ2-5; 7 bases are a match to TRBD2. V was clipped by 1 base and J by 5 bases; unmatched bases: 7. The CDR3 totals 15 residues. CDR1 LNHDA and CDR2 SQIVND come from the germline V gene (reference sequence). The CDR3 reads CASSIGGRVQETQYF. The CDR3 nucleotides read TGTGCCAGTAGTATAGGCGGGAGAGTTCAGGAGACCCAGTACTTC. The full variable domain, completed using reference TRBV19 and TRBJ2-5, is DGGITQSPKYLFRKEGQNVTLSCEQNLNHDAMYWYRQDPGQGLRLIYYSQIVNDFQKGDIAEGYSVSREKKESFPLTVTSAQKNPTAFYLCASSIGGRVQETQYFGPGTRLLVL.